This T cell receptor (beta chain) was captured by sequencing in a study of identical twins. Study-wide findings and caveats: Conclusions relied on cross-sectional statistical analysis, not following the same donors.

This clonotype turned up a few times. Its cognate antigen is unknown. Template switching created a universal primer site, and the cDNA included unique molecular identifiers. One entry per CDR3 protein, called by TCRdb with MiXCR from the 5' RACE reads. The repertoire includes some 630,000 distinct CDR3 sequences, about 7.1% of them detected once, and roughly 1.5% sits in the top ten. V shed 6 bases and J shed 0 bases, with 7 bases lying between them. The CDR3 has 13 amino acids. This sample was also put to use in a study of yellow fever vaccine responses in identical twins. That source adds: Twins reportedly showed a vaccine T cell response that seemed partly convergent and partly personalized.

V gene TRBV12-3 or TRBV12-4 combines with J gene TRBJ2-3; unclear D gene. This TCR was recovered from a woman between 18 and 29 years old in good health. Material for sequencing was PBMCs. The CDR3 loop is CASRPGSTDTQYF. CDR3 nucleotide sequence: TGTGCCAGCAGGCCCGGGAGCACAGATACGCAGTATTTT.